These T cell receptor beta chains were read from a single sample in a study of shared clonotypes between healthy human individuals. Repertoires were generated with immunoSEQ multiplex PCR, while TCRdb's copy carries only in-frame clones and drops some. There are about 2.4 million clones in the sample; 80% to 95% occur only once, and approximately 0.37% lies in the top ten. Sequencing was carried out using naive CD4+ T cells from PBMCs. Every receptor here comes from a man between 18 and 29 years old in good health. Some clones in this sample may be carry-over from other donors' samples. Both conserved end residues are part of each CDR3. The D gene is left open where the match is weak. Clone size, where shown, is once, few, many, or a class for clones that have expanded.

>TRBD1|TRBJ2-1|.|TRBV5-1
CASSLRTGGYNEQFF
TGCGCCAGCAGCCTAAGGACAGGCGGCTACAATGAGCAGTTCTTC
>.|TRBJ2-2|.|TRBV2
CASSQGLADTGELFF
TGTGCCAGCAGCCAAGGGTTAGCGGACACCGGGGAGCTGTTTTTT
>.|TRBJ2-1|.|TRBV29-1
CSVVSNRVPYNEQFF
TGCAGCGTTGTGAGTAACAGGGTCCCCTACAATGAGCAGTTCTTC
>.|TRBJ2-1|.|TRBV14
CASSPLANFLVEQFF
TGTGCCAGCAGCCCTCTAGCGAATTTTCTTGTTGAGCAGTTCTTC
>.|TRBJ1-3|.|TRBV7-6
CASSPRRVPGNTIYF
TGTGCCAGCAGCCCCCGCAGGGTCCCTGGAAACACCATATATTTT
>TRBD2|TRBJ2-5|.|TRBV7-8
CASSVTSGRARETQYF
TGTGCCAGCAGCGTTACTAGCGGGAGGGCGCGGGAGACCCAGTACTTC
>TRBD2|TRBJ2-5|.|TRBV6-5
CASSHRGRGQETQYF
TGTGCCAGCAGCCATAGAGGGAGGGGCCAAGAGACCCAGTACTTC
>.|TRBJ1-5|.|TRBV5-1
CASSTGIGNQPQHF
TGCGCCAGCAGCACAGGAATTGGCAATCAGCCCCAGCATTTT
>.|TRBJ1-1|.|TRBV5-4
CASSPGQRNTEAFF
TGTGCCAGCAGCCCCGGACAGAGGAACACTGAAGCTTTCTTT
>.|TRBJ1-2|once|TRBV28
CASSLKGSGYTF
TGTGCCAGCAGTTTAAAGGGCTCAGGCTACACCTTC
>.|TRBJ2-7|.|TRBV10-3
CAISRGSYEQYF
TGTGCCATCAGTCGGGGGTCCTACGAGCAGTACTTC
>.|TRBJ1-3|.|TRBV4-1
CASSQAGGRGPSGNTIYF
TGCGCCAGCAGCCAAGCCGGGGGGAGAGGCCCCTCTGGAAACACCATATATTTT